This T cell receptor (beta chain) was recovered during a study of human T cells and chemical hapten exposure. TCRdb ran MiXCR on the RACE reads and lists one entry per CDR3 protein. The sample records 95,000 to 150,000 distinct CDR3 sequences, roughly 13% being singletons. In this sample, this clonotype turned up many times. Time point specified: patch test 1, 2 weeks after DPC sensitization. Treatment here: therapeutic diphenylcyclopropenone sensitization with weekly scalp DPC. CDR1 SGHRS and CDR2 YFSETQ come from the germline V gene. V shed 0 bases and J shed 4 bases, with 10 bases lying between them. This CDR3 spans 14 amino acids.

This rearrangement joins TRBV5-1 to TRBJ1-1, with D perhaps matching TRBD1 (6 bases). The sequencing used whole blood, collected in connection with sensitization to the hapten diphenylcyclopropenone (DPC). This sequence originates from a man aged 18 to 30 with alopecia areata. Some clones in this sample may be carry-over from other donors' samples. The CDR3: CASSLAQGITEAFF. DNA for the CDR3: TGCGCCAGCAGCTTGGCACAGGGTATCACTGAAGCTTTCTTT.